The next 5 T cell receptor beta chains were all read from a single sample in a study of regulatory T cells in long-lasting Graves disease. Time point denoted: newly diagnosed GD, antithyroid drugs for less than 3 months. The TCR library was prepared using RNA isolated from PBMCs. For TCR beta, libraries came from iRepertoire HTBI primers and Arm-PCR of CDR3 regions. TCRdb ran MiXCR on the multiplex PCR reads and lists one entry per CDR3 protein. The sample holds over 200,000 distinct CDR3 sequences; about 20% are singletons and the top ten take 12% to 15%. These same records also appear under a second study, on T cells in Graves' hyperthyroidism and ophthalmopathy.

Material: peripheral blood mononuclear cells (PBMCs), obtained at new diagnosis, from a patient treated with antithyroid drugs. The receptor source for this set is a woman aged 25 to 39 with Graves disease.

This clonotype was recorded many times. The genes are TRBV5-1 and TRBJ1-2; D remains ambiguous. This CDR3 comprises 13 residues. Looked up from germline, CDR1 is SGHRS and CDR2 is YFSETQ. Trimming shortened V by 1 base and J by 8 bases, and 12 bases separated the two germline ends. The CDR3 region has the DNA TGCGCCAGCAGCTTGCAAGAGCCGGGCGGCTACACCTTC. Translated: CASSLQEPGGYTF.

The V call is TRBV12-3 or TRBV12-4, the J call TRBJ2-7, with 11 positions matching TRBD2. V lost 3 bases to trimming and J lost 4 bases; unmatched junction nucleotides: 14. This CDR3 comprises 18 residues. CDR3 in amino acids: CASSFPHIAGGLSYEQYF. CDR3 nucleotides: TGTGCCAGCAGTTTTCCCCATATAGCGGGGGGGCTGTCTTACGAGCAGTACTTC.

This clonotype has a count of ten or more. This rearrangement joins TRBV28 to TRBJ2-3; 10 nucleotides match TRBD2. Trimming at V came to 6 bases and at J to 4 bases, leaving 7 bases not matched to a gene. Germline CDR1 reads MDHEN; CDR2 reads SYDVKM. This CDR3 comprises 15 residues. The CDR3 DNA is TGTGCCAGCAGATACAGCGGGGGGGAGGCAGATACGCAGTATTTT. Translated, it gives CASRYSGGEADTQYF.

This clonotype has just a few counts. The chain couples TRBV11-2 to TRBJ1-4, with 8 nucleotides matching TRBD1. V shed 0 bases, J shed 0 bases, and the junction held 9 bases outside the gene matches. The CDR3 length is 19 residues. The V gene's germline CDR1 is SGHAT and CDR2 FQNNGV. Here the CDR3 reads CASSLDLSPQGATNEKLFF. CDR3 in DNA: TGTGCCAGCAGCTTAGATCTCTCCCCACAGGGGGCAACTAATGAAAAACTGTTTTTT.

With regard to this clonotype: The junction departs from the called germline gene at one end, perhaps through a read error. The chain couples TRBV6-2 or TRBV6-3 to TRBJ2-5; 13 nucleotides agree with TRBD2. CDR1 MNHEY and CDR2 SVGEGT come from the germline V gene. The CDR3 spans 19 residues. The CDR3 region is CASRIPILAGGTPGEIQYF. The CDR3 coding sequence is TGTGCCAGCAGGATCCCTATACTAGCGGGGGGGACCCCAGGGGAGATCCAGTACTTC.